A single sample is the source of the 5 T cell receptor beta chains below, sequenced in a study of shared clonotypes between healthy human individuals. Sequencing used immunoSEQ multiplex PCR; TCRdb keeps in-frame clones, though not all of them. Among around 2,000,000 clones listed, roughly 94% were seen once. Sequenced input: naive CD4+ T cells sorted from blood. Subset reported: CD45RA+ positively selected. The receptors come from a man younger than 30 in good health.

The J gene is TRBJ2-7, the V gene TRBV6-1, with D perhaps being TRBD1 or TRBD2 (7 bases each). CDR1 is MNHNS, CDR2 SASEGT, per germline. Between the trimmed V and J ends, which lost 6 bases and 2 bases, there was a span of 17 bases. The length of the CDR3 is 15 residues. CDR3 loop: CASSDRASGTYEQYF. In DNA form, the CDR3 reads TGTGCCAGCAGCGACAGGGCTAGCGGAACCTACGAGCAGTACTTC.

This clone was detected many times. This chain joins TRBV5-6 and TRBJ2-7, with D unclear. CDR3 size: 14 residues. V gave up 7 bases and J gave up 2 bases, with 16 bases separating them. CDR1 SGHDT and CDR2 YYEEEE come from the germline V gene. This chain's CDR3 is CASHMRPVAYEQYF. CDR3 coding DNA: TGTGCCAGCCATATGAGGCCCGTGGCCTACGAGCAGTACTTC. The full variable domain, rest sourced from reference TRBV5-6 and TRBJ2-7, is DAGVTQSPTHLIKTRGQQVTLRCSPKSGHDTVSWYQQALGQGPQFIFQYYEEEERQRGNFPDRFSGHQFPNYSSELNVNALLLGDSALYLCASHMRPVAYEQYFGPGTRLTVT.

The chain joins TRBV5-1 to TRBJ2-7; 10 positions agree with TRBD1. The germline gives CDR1 SGHRS, CDR2 YFSETQ. This CDR3 spans 13 amino acids. V shed 3 bases and J 7 bases; nucleotides not matched to a gene: 4. This chain's CDR3 is CASSSRTGGEQYF. CDR3 nucleotide sequence: TGCGCCAGCAGCTCTCGGACAGGGGGAGAGCAGTACTTC.

The chain has TRBV11-2 and TRBJ2-5, with D possibly being TRBD1 or TRBD2 (5 bases each). Germline CDR1 and CDR2: SGHAT and FQNNGV. Trimming took 0 bases from V and 1 from J, leaving 9 bases between them. The CDR3 has 15 residues. CDR3 region: CASSLDGTIQETQYF. In DNA, the CDR3 is TGTGCCAGCAGCTTAGACGGGACCATCCAAGAGACCCAGTACTTC.

The CDR3 loop is CASSHTSYEQYF. The CDR3 coding sequence is TGTGCCAGCAGTCACACCTCCTACGAGCAGTACTTC. J is TRBJ2-7 and V is TRBV6-6; D unclear. V was shortened by 5 bases and J by 0 bases, with 5 bases between the two germline ends. CDR3 length equals 12 residues. Germline loops: CDR1 MNHNY, CDR2 SVGAGI (reference sequence).